This T cell receptor (beta chain) came from a study of graft-versus-host responses after intestinal transplantation. Worth noting for this clone: Its antigen is undetermined.

V lost 4 bases and J lost 3, with 20 bases in between. Germline V gene lookup returns CDR1 SGHTA and CDR2 FQGNSA. The CDR3 runs 17 residues. Measured with immunoSEQ multiplex PCR; TCRdb has only the in-frame clones, and not every one. The sample lists some 110,000 clones, 85% to 95% occurring once. The receptor comes from a human donor who was the organ donor for an intestinal transplant. The gene calls are TRBV7-2 and TRBJ2-3; tentative D call: TRBD1 (7 bases). The sequencing here drew on unstimulated CD8+ T cells sorted from spleen or lymph node cells, taken before transplant. CDR3 protein: CASSSHFRGTATDTQYF. The CDR3 DNA sequence: TGTGCCAGCAGCTCCCACTTCCGCGGGACAGCGACAGATACGCAGTATTTT.